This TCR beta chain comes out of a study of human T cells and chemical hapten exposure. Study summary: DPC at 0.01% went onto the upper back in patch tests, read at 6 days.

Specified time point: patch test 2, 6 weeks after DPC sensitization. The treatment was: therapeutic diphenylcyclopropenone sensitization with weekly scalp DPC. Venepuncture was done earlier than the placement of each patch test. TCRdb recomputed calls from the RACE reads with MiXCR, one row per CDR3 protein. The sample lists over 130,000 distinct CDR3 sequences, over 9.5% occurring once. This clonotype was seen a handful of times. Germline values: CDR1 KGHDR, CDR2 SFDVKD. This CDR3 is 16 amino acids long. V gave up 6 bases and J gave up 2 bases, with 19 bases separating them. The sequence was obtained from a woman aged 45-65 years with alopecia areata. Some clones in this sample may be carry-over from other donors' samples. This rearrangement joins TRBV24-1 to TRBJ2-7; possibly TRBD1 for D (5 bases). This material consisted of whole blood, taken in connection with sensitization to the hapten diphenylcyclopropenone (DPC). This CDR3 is CATSFWTHQGAYEQYF. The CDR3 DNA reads TGTGCCACCAGTTTCTGGACCCATCAAGGGGCCTACGAGCAGTACTTC.